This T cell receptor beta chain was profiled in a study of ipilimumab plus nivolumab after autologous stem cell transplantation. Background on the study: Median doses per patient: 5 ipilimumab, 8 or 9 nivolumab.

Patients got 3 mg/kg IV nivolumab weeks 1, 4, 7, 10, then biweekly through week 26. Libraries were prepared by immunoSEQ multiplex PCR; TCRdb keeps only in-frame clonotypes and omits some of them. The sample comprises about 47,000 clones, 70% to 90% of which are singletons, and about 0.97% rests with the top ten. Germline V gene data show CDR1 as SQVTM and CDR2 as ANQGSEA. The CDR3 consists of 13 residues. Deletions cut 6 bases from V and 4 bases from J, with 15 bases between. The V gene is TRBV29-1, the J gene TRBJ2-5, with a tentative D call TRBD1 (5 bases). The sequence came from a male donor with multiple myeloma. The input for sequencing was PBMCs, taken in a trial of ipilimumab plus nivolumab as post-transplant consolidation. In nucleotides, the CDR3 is TGCAGCGTCGCGCCAGGGAACGGAGAGACCCAGTACTTC. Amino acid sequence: CSVAPGNGETQYF.